The source of this T cell receptor (beta chain) is a study of siplizumab effects on memory and regulatory T cells. Study outcomes and limitations: Alloreactive CD4+ clones that could be mapped were on average about 70% Treg-derived with siplizumab, against approximately 28% in controls.

TCR templates numbering 90,000 to 100,000 were assayed per sample. Sequencing was performed with immunoSEQ multiplex PCR; in TCRdb, only in-frame clones are kept and a portion is missing. The sample lists tens of thousands of clones, 93% seen once, with approximately 5.3% in the top ten. Concerning this clone: Antigen unknown.

This receptor was obtained from a human donor in good health. The sample comprised CD8+ T cells sorted from blood.

The CDR3 here is CASSPPGRGDQPQHF. Here the CDR3 DNA reads TGTGCCAGCAGCCCCCCGGGCAGGGGGGATCAGCCCCAGCATTTT. The chain is built from TRBV7-9 and TRBJ1-5; TRBD1 matches at 7 bases. Trimming took 5 bases from V and 5 from J; bases not matched to a gene: 9. Germline CDR1 reads SEHNR; CDR2 reads FQNEAQ (reference sequence). The CDR3 consists of 15 residues. The whole variable domain, remainder taken from reference TRBV7-9 and TRBJ1-5, is DTGVSQNPRHKITKRGQNVTFRCDPISEHNRLYWYRQTLGQGPEFLTYFQNEAQLEKSRLLSDRFSAERPKGSFSTLEIQRTEQGDSAMYLCASSPPGRGDQPQHFGDGTRLSIL.